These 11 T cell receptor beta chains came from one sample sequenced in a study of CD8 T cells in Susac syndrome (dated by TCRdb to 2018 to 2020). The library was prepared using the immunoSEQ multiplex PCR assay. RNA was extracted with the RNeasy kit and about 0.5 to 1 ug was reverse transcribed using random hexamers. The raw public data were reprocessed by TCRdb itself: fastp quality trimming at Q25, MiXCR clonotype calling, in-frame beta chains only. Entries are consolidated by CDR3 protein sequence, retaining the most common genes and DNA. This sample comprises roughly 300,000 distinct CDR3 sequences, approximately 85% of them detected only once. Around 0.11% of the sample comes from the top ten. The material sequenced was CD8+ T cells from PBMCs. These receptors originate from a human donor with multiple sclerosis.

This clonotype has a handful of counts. Written as DNA, the CDR3 is TGTGCCAGCAGTTTATTAGACGGGGCCAACGTCCTGACTTTC. It encodes CASSLLDGANVLTF. This chain uses TRBV27 with TRBJ2-6; D not certain. Germline V gene sequence: CDR1 MNHEY, CDR2 SMNVEV (reference sequence). Trimming removed 1 base from V and 4 bases from J, with 5 bases in between. CDR3 length: 14 residues.

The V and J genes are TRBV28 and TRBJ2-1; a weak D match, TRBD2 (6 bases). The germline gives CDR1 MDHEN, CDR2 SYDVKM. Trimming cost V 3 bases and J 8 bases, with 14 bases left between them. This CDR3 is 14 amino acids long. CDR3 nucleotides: TGTGCCAGCAGTTTCAATCCGGGGGAACATGAGCAGTTCTTC. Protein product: CASSFNPGEHEQFF.

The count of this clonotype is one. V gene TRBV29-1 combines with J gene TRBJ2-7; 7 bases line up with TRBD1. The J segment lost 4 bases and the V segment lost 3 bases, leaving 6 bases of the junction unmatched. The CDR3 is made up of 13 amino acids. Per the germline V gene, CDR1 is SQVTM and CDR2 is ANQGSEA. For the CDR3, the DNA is TGCAGCGTTGAGATACAGGGGCCTTACGAGCAGTACTTC. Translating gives CSVEIQGPYEQYF.

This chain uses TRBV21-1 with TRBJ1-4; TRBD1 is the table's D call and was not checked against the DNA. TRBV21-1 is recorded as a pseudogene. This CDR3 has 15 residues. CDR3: CASDREDTTNEKLFF. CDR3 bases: TGTGCCAGTGACAGGGAAGATACAACTAATGAAAAACTGTTTTTT.

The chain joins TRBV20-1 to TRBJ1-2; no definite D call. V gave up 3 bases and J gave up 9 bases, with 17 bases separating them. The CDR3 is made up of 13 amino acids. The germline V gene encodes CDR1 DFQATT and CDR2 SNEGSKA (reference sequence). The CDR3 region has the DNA TGCAGTGCTAGGCCACGGGATCAGTGGAGCTACACCTTC. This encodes CSARPRDQWSYTF.

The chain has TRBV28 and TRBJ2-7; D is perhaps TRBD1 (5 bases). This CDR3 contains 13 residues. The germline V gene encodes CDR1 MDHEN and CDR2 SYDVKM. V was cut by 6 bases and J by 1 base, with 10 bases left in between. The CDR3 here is CASRPTVSYEQYF. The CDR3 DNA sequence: TGTGCCAGCAGGCCGACAGTTTCCTACGAGCAGTACTTC.

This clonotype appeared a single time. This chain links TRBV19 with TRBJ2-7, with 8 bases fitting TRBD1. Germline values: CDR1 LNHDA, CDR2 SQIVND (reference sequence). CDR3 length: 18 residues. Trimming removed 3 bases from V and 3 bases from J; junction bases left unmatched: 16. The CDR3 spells CASSMLRLDRGLSYEQYF. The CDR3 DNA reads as TGTGCCAGTAGTATGCTCCGACTCGACAGGGGACTTAGCTACGAGCAGTACTTC.

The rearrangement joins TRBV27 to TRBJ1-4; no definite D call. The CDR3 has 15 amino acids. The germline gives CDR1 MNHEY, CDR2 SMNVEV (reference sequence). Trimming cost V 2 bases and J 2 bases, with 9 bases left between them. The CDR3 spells CASSLGVGTNEKLFF. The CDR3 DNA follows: TGTGCCAGCAGTTTAGGGGTCGGCACTAATGAAAAACTGTTTTTT. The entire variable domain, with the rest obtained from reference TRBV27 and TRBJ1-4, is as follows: EAQVTQNPRYLITVTGKKLTVTCSQNMNHEYMSWYRQDPGLGLRQIYYSMNVEVTDKGDVPEGYKVSRKEKRNFPLILESPSPNQTSLYFCASSLGVGTNEKLFFGSGTQLSVL.

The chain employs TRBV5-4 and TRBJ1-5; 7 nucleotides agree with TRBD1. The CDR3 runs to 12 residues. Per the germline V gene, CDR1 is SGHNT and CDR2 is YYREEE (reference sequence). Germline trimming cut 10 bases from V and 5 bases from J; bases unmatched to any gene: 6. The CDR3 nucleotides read TGTGCCGTTGGGACAGACGATCAGCCCCAGCATTTT. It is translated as CAVGTDDQPQHF.

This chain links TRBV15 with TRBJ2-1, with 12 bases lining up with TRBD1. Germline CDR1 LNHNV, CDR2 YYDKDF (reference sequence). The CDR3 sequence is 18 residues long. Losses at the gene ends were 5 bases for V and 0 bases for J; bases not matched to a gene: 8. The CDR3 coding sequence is TGTGCCACCAGCGGCCGGGACAGGGGGCTAAGCTCCTACAATGAGCAGTTCTTC. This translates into CATSGRDRGLSSYNEQFF.

The CDR3 nucleotides read TGTGCCAGCAGCACAACAGTAGCTGCAACTAATGAAAAACTGTTTTTT. Translation: CASSTTVAATNEKLFF. This chain uses TRBV7-9 with TRBJ1-4, with D hard to call. The length of the CDR3 is 16 residues. V was pared by 5 bases and J by 0 bases, with 13 bases between. The V gene's germline CDR1 is SEHNR and CDR2 FQNEAQ (reference sequence).